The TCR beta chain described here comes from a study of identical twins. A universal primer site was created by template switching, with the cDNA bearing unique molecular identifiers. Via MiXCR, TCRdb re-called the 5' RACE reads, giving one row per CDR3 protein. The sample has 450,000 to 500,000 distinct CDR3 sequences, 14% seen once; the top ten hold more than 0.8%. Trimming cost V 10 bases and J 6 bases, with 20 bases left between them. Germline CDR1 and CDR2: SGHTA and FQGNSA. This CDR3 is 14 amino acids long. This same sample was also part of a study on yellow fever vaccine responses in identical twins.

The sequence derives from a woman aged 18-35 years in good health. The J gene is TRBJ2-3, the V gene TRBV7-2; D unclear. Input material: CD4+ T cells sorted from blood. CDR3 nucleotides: TGTGCCATCACACTTGGGCGGCACGGGGATACGCAGTATTTT. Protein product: CAITLGRHGDTQYF.